This T cell receptor (beta chain) was sequenced for a study of early T cells in non-severe SARS-CoV-2 infection. Study summary: Whole-blood bulk RNA, unsorted, was sequenced, and chains were unpaired. Regarding the study as a whole: The VDJdb matching leaned toward anti-spike CD8 responses and overlooked private and CD4 specificities.

Each cDNA molecule carried a unique molecular identifier. Using its own MiXCR run on the 5' RACE reads, TCRdb lists one record per CDR3 protein. There are 75,000 or so distinct CDR3 sequences in the sample; roughly 10% occur only once, and 4.5% to 7% lies in the top ten. This clonotype was seen at least ten times. The antigen remains undetermined. The CDR3 runs to 14 residues. CDR1 is SGDLS and CDR2 is YYNGEE in the germline V gene. The ends were cut back, 0 bases at V and 5 bases at J, with 8 bases in the middle. The sequencing here drew on whole blood, taken at baseline. The receptor was derived from an adult who was a healthcare worker with PCR-confirmed SARS-CoV-2 infection or an uninfected control (not recorded which). The J gene is TRBJ1-4, the V gene TRBV9; no reliable D call. The CDR3: CASSVDAMNEKLFF. DNA for the CDR3: TGTGCCAGCAGCGTAGACGCGATGAATGAAAAACTGTTTTTT.